The source of this T cell receptor beta chain is a study of T cell clones after liver transplantation. Overall study: Post-transplant blood was tracked for graft-donor-reactive T cell clones identified in a pre-transplant mixed lymphocyte reaction. Overall study results and limits: Low donor cell numbers restricted donor-reactive repertoire measurement in a couple of subjects.

Notes on this clone: Its target is unknown.

The repertoire was sequenced with immunoSEQ multiplex PCR; TCRdb's copy has only in-frame clones and lacks some. The sample lists 40,000 to 65,000 clones, approximately 84% occurring once. Trimming pared 8 bases from V and 1 base from J, leaving 16 bases between. The V gene's germline CDR1 is LNHNV and CDR2 YYDKDF (reference sequence). This CDR3 comprises 15 residues. The gene calls are TRBV15 and TRBJ2-3; D is perhaps TRBD2 (6 bases). This specimen consisted of CD4+ T cells from blood, obtained before liver transplant. The TCR originated in a human donor who received a liver transplant. CDR3 DNA: TGTGCCACCGCCGAGCGGGCCCTCCGCACAGATACGCAGTATTTT. It encodes CATAERALRTDTQYF.